Shown below are 21 T cell receptor beta chains from a single sample sequenced in a study of chemoradiotherapy in HPV16-positive cancers. The table came from immunoSEQ multiplex PCR; TCRdb's copy has only in-frame clones and leaves some out. The sample has under 7,000 clones; about three quarters are singletons. Sampling was carried out from a patient who underwent chemoradiotherapy. The receptors stem from a human donor with HPV-associated anogenital cancer.

The chain has TRBV9 and TRBJ1-2, with D unresolved. Trimming pared 3 bases from V and 8 bases from J, leaving 8 bases between. Germline CDR1 is SGDLS and CDR2 is YYNGEE. The CDR3 runs 11 residues. DNA for the CDR3: TGTGCCAGCAGCGGGGCCCGGGGCTACACCTTC. Translation: CASSGARGYTF.

The chain recombines TRBV5-8 with TRBJ1-6, with 7 bases identical to TRBD1. V was pared by 4 bases and J by 8 bases, with 9 bases of the junction left unmatched. The CDR3 runs to 15 residues. CDR1 is SGHTS, CDR2 YDEGEE, per germline. The CDR3 sequence is CASSARDSSYSPLHF. CDR3 nucleotide sequence: TGTGCCAGCAGCGCTCGGGACAGCTCATATTCACCCCTCCACTTT.

The rearrangement joins TRBV4-3 to TRBJ2-3; 11 bases are a match to TRBD2. There are 14 residues in the CDR3. The junction had 3 bases not matched to a gene; V was cut back by 10 bases and J by 0 bases. CDR1 and CDR2 (germline): LGHNA, YSLEER. DNA of the CDR3: TGCGCCACTAGCGGGGGGCCTAGCACAGATACGCAGTATTTT. Translated: CATSGGPSTDTQYF.

This clone turned up a few times. The chain has TRBV10-2 and TRBJ2-7; TRBD2 might be the D (5 bases). The CDR3 is made up of 15 amino acids. Looked up from germline, CDR1 is WSHSY and CDR2 is SAAADI. V was shortened by 4 bases and J by 3 bases, with 16 bases between the two germline ends. The CDR3 DNA sequence: TGCGCCAGCAGTGGAGCCGCGGGCGGACTCTACGAGCAGTACGTC. Protein sequence: CASSGAAGGLYEQYV.

This clone appeared once. The V call is TRBV14, the J call TRBJ2-5; 11 positions match TRBD2. The V gene end was trimmed by 1 base and the J gene end by 7 bases; junction bases not matched to a gene: 5. In germline, CDR1 is SGHDN, CDR2 FVKESK. The CDR3 extends over 15 amino acids. The CDR3 here is CASSQVLAGVVTQYF. DNA for the CDR3: TGTGCCAGCAGCCAAGTACTAGCGGGAGTGGTGACCCAGTACTTC.

This clone occurred a few times. V is TRBV6-4 and J is TRBJ2-2; a possible D gene is TRBD1 (6 bases). Between the trimmed V and J ends, which lost 7 bases and 1 base, there was a span of 10 bases. The germline CDR1 and CDR2 sequences are MRHNA and SNTAGT. The CDR3 is 14 amino acids. The CDR3 protein is CASTDSENTGELFF. CDR3 DNA sequence: TGTGCCAGCACGGACAGCGAGAACACCGGGGAGCTGTTTTTT.

V and J are TRBV29-1 and TRBJ1-1; 7 nucleotides line up with TRBD1. Losses at the gene ends were 8 bases for V and 3 bases for J; bases not matched to a gene: 9. The CDR3 is made up of 13 amino acids. The germline V gene encodes CDR1 SQVTM and CDR2 ANQGSEA. CDR3 nucleotides: TGCAGCTCAAACAGGGGAGTTGACACTGAAGCTTTCTTT. It yields the protein CSSNRGVDTEAFF.

The gene calls are TRBV7-2 and TRBJ2-1; 11 bases line up with TRBD1. The CDR3 contains 16 residues. Unmatched junction bases numbered 6, after V lost 1 base and J lost 7 bases. Germline V gene lookup returns CDR1 SGHTA and CDR2 FQGNSA. The CDR3 protein is CASSLVWTGGENEQFF. In DNA form, the CDR3 reads TGTGCCAGCAGCTTAGTCTGGACAGGGGGCGAGAATGAGCAGTTCTTC.

The chain has TRBV10-3 and TRBJ2-1, with TRBD2 matching 10 bases. The CDR3 sequence is 17 residues long. Per the germline V gene, CDR1 is ENHRY and CDR2 is SYGVKD. Trimming took 4 bases from V and 3 from J; bases not matched to a gene: 9. CDR3 DNA: TGTGCCATCAGTGTGGTAGCGGGGGGCCAAAACTACAATGAGCAGTTCTTC. Its translation is CAISVVAGGQNYNEQFF.

J is TRBJ1-2 and V is TRBV2, with D unclear. Looked up from germline, CDR1 is SNHLY and CDR2 is FYNNEI. Between the trimmed V and J ends, which lost 7 bases and 2 bases, there was a span of 17 bases. The CDR3 is 15 residues long. The CDR3 loop reads CASKYTPQANYGYTF. Written as DNA, the CDR3 is TGTGCCAGCAAATATACCCCCCAGGCGAACTATGGCTACACCTTC.

The count of this clone is one. The V gene is TRBV18, the J gene TRBJ1-1; a weak D match, TRBD1 (6 bases). Trimming pared 5 bases from V and 5 bases from J, leaving 12 bases between. Germline V gene lookup returns CDR1 KGHSH and CDR2 LQKENI. This CDR3 has 13 amino acids. The DNA of the CDR3 is TGTGCCAGCTCAGAGAAGGGGGATACTGAAGCTTTCTTT. It codes for CASSEKGDTEAFF.

About this clone: The junction and the germline gene differ at one end; a read error may be behind it. V gene TRBV7-2 combines with J gene TRBJ1-1, with TRBD1 as a possible D gene (5 bases). Per the germline V gene, CDR1 is SGHTA and CDR2 is FQGNSA. This CDR3 has 12 residues. DNA for the CDR3: TGTGCCAGCAGCTGGGGCGGGGAAGGAACTTCCTTT. Translated, it gives CASSWGGEGTSF.

The chain has TRBV11-3 and TRBJ2-3, with a tentative D call TRBD1 (6 bases). Germline assignment: CDR1 SGHNT and CDR2 YENEEA. Trimming took off 8 bases at V and 2 bases at J, with 14 bases between the two ends. The CDR3 runs 14 residues. The CDR3 nucleotides are TGTGCCAGCGCCGGACAGACCATCACAGATACGCAGTATTTT. Translation gives CASAGQTITDTQYF.

The CDR3 region is CASSPLTSADSPLHF. CDR3 coding DNA: TGTGCCAGCAGCCCCTTGACGAGCGCTGATTCACCCCTCCACTTT. This chain uses TRBV5-5 with TRBJ1-6; D not certain. CDR1 and CDR2 (germline): SGHKS, YYEKEE (reference sequence). This CDR3 spans 15 amino acids. The V end lost 4 bases, the J end lost 8 bases, and 16 bases lay between the germline ends.

The CDR3 reads CASSPRLAGLIDTQYF. The CDR3 coding sequence is TGTGCCAGCAGCCCCCGACTAGCGGGGCTCATAGATACGCAGTATTTT. The chain employs TRBV9 and TRBJ2-3, with TRBD2 identical over 11 bases. This CDR3 contains 16 residues. Germline CDR1 and CDR2: SGDLS and YYNGEE. V was pared by 4 bases and J by 5 bases, with 9 bases of the junction left unmatched.

This clone was detected once. The chain is built from TRBV15 and TRBJ2-5; perhaps TRBD2 as D (6 bases). Germline CDR1 and CDR2: LNHNV and YYDKDF (reference sequence). The CDR3 contains 13 residues. The V end lost 0 bases, the J end lost 9 bases, and 11 bases lay between the germline ends. CDR3 residues: CATSREGRRSQYF. CDR3 nucleotides: TGTGCCACCAGCAGAGAGGGGAGGCGGTCCCAGTACTTC. Based on the CDR3 plus reference TRBV15 and TRBJ2-5, the full variable domain is DAMVIQNPRYQVTQFGKPVTLSCSQTLNHNVMYWYQQKSSQAPKLLFHYYDKDFNNEADTPDNFQSRRPNTSFCFLDIRSPGLGDTAMYLCATSREGRRSQYFGPGTRLLVL.

The gene calls are TRBV7-2 and TRBJ1-6, with D perhaps matching TRBD1 (5 bases). The length of the CDR3 is 15 residues. Germline V gene lookup returns CDR1 SGHTA and CDR2 FQGNSA. The V and J ends lost 5 bases and 7 bases respectively, with 15 bases between them. CDR3 loop: CASSRTGTFNSPLHF. DNA of the CDR3: TGTGCCAGCAGCCGTACGGGGACCTTCAATTCACCCCTCCACTTT.

The rearrangement links TRBV11-2 to TRBJ2-7; D is perhaps TRBD1 (6 bases). Germline CDR1 and CDR2: SGHAT and FQNNGV. There are 12 residues in the CDR3. V was pared by 6 bases and J by 6 bases, with 12 bases between. CDR3 in amino acids: CASRVQGGEQYF. The CDR3 bases are TGTGCCAGCAGGGTACAGGGTGGCGAGCAGTACTTC.

The rearrangement uses TRBV5-1 and TRBJ2-5, with 8 bases lining up with TRBD1. The CDR3 runs 14 residues. Germline loops: CDR1 SGHRS, CDR2 YFSETQ. V shed 3 bases, J shed 6 bases, and the junction held 7 bases outside the gene matches. CDR3 residues: CASSSQGASKTQYF. DNA of the CDR3: TGCGCCAGCAGCTCTCAGGGGGCGTCTAAGACCCAGTACTTC.

V and J are TRBV7-2 and TRBJ1-5; possibly TRBD1 for D (6 bases). Germline CDR1 SGHTA, CDR2 FQGNSA. The V gene lost 3 bases and the J gene lost 5 bases, with 14 bases spanning the gap. The CDR3 is 15 amino acids. The CDR3 coding sequence is TGTGCCAGCAGCTTTCGCGGCCAGGGGTATCAGCCCCAGCATTTT. Protein sequence: CASSFRGQGYQPQHF.

The chain carries TRBV28 and TRBJ1-3; D is unclear. The CDR3 spans 12 residues. Trimming cost V 7 bases and J 11 bases, with 15 bases left between them. Germline-derived CDR1 and CDR2 are MDHEN and SYDVKM. CDR3 amino acids: CASTLGQTAIYF. CDR3 nucleotide sequence: TGTGCCAGCACCTTAGGGCAGACGGCCATATATTTT.